The T cell receptor (beta chain) described here comes from a study of early T cells in non-severe SARS-CoV-2 infection. Study summary: Unsorted whole blood bulk RNA was sequenced, with unpaired chains.

Study results and limitations: Reliance on VDJdb matching favored anti-spike CD8 responses; private and CD4 specificities were missed.

Germline V CDR1 and CDR2: SGHVS, FQNEAQ. The CDR3 runs to 14 residues. V was cut by 0 bases and J by 6 bases, with 9 bases left in between. Individual cDNA molecules were tagged with unique molecular identifiers. Via MiXCR, TCRdb re-called the 5' RACE reads, giving one row per CDR3 protein. The repertoire holds tens of thousands of distinct CDR3 sequences, over 4.5% seen once, with around 5% in the top ten. In this sample, this clonotype turned up many times. No antigen is known for it. The V and J genes are TRBV7-8 and TRBJ2-1, with D tentatively TRBD2 (7 bases). This clonotype was sampled from an adult who was a healthcare worker with PCR-confirmed SARS-CoV-2 infection or an uninfected control (not recorded which). The sequenced sample was whole blood. CDR3 sequence reads: CASSLAGGLNEQFF. The CDR3, as DNA: TGTGCCAGCAGCTTAGCGGGGGGGCTCAATGAGCAGTTCTTC.